This entry is about one T cell receptor (beta chain). V gave up 5 bases and J gave up 1 base, with 7 bases separating them. This CDR3 contains 13 residues. Germline CDR1 SEHNR, CDR2 FQNEAQ (reference sequence). The data derive from a study of CD8 T cells in Susac syndrome. With random hexamers, roughly 0.45 to 1 ug RNA was reverse transcribed. The CDR3 of TCR beta was amplified by immunoSEQ multiplex PCR across 54 Vbeta and 13 Jbeta. TCRdb analysed the immunoSEQ multiplex PCR reads with MiXCR anew, one entry per CDR3 protein. The sample includes hundreds of thousands of distinct CDR3 sequences, about 95% of them seen just once. Negative magnetic isolation gave CD8+ and CD4+ cells; FACS enriched CD8+ TEMRA.

Sequencing was carried out using CD4+ T cells from PBMCs. This receptor was identified in a human donor with multiple sclerosis. The chain carries TRBV7-9 and TRBJ2-3; D ambiguous. The chain's CDR3 is CASSRSGTDTQYF. CDR3 DNA: TGTGCCAGCAGCCGCTCGGGCACAGATACGCAGTATTTT.